This T cell receptor beta chain was recorded in a study of neoadjuvant anti-PD-1 for oral cavity cancer. The CDR3 spans 13 residues. Trimming cost V 4 bases and J 2 bases, with 9 bases left between them. Germline values: CDR1 SGHRS, CDR2 YFSETQ. Sequencing was performed with immunoSEQ multiplex PCR; in TCRdb, only in-frame clones are kept and a portion is missing. The sample gives approximately 83,000 clones, about four fifths of which show up once; over 3% is in the top ten. Patients were newly diagnosed with stage II-IVA oral cavity squamous cell carcinoma without prior systemic or radiation treatment. The patients had HPV-negative, locally advanced oral cavity squamous cell carcinoma.

The chain uses TRBV5-1 and TRBJ1-2, with D perhaps TRBD1 (5 bases). The sample consisted of PBMCs, taken before nivolumab (anti-PD-1) treatment. The sequence came from a person between 40 and 79 years old with oral cavity squamous cell carcinoma. The CDR3 region has the DNA TGCGCCAGCAGCGTGACAGAGAACTATGGCTACACCTTC. It encodes CASSVTENYGYTF.